This entry describes one T cell receptor beta chain. Its specificity is unknown. The sample is drawn from a study of cytomegalovirus exposure and HLA in healthy donors. Study-wide points: It was confirmed in vitro that three of the CMV-associated chains were specific for CMV antigens.

The PCR ran on 60 Vbeta and 13 Jbeta primers. Clones were sequenced by immunoSEQ multiplex PCR, and TCRdb holds only the in-frame ones, with some missing. The sample consists of 130,000 or so clones, roughly 73% of them appearing once. The source of this sequence is a man aged 40-49 years in good health and CMV-seronegative. Input material: PBMCs.

The CDR3 spells CSVGTVYGYTF. In nucleotides, the CDR3 is TGCAGCGTTGGGACAGTCTATGGCTACACCTTC. The chain recombines TRBV29-1 with TRBJ1-2; a possible D gene is TRBD1 (6 bases). The length of the CDR3 is 11 residues. V was trimmed by 4 bases and J by 4 bases, leaving 7 bases between them. Germline V gene sequence: CDR1 SQVTM, CDR2 ANQGSEA.